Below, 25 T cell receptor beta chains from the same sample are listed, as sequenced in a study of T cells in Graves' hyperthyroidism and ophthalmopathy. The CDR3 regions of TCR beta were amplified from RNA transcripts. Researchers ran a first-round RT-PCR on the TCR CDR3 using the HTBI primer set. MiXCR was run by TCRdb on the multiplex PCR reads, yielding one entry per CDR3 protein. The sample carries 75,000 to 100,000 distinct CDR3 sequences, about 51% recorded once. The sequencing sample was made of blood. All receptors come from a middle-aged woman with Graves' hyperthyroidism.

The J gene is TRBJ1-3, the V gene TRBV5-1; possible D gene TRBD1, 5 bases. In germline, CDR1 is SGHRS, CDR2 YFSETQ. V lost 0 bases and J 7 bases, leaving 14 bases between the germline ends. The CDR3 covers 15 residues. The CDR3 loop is CASSLVAGPMNTIYF. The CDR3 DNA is TGCGCCAGCAGCTTGGTGGCAGGGCCCATGAACACCATATATTTT.

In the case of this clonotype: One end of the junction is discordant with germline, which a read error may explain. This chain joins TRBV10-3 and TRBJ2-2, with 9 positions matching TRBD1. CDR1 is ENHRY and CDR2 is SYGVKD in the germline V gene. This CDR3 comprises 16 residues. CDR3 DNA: TGTGCCTTCAGTCCTGGCGGGGACAGGGCCACCGGGGAGCTGTTTTTT. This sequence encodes CAFSPGGDRATGELFF.

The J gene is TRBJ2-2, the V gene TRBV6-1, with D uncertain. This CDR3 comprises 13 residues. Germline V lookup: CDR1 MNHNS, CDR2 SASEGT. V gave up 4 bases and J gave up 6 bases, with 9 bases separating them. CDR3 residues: CASSASDSGELFF. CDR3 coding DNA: TGTGCCAGCAGTGCCAGCGACTCCGGGGAGCTGTTTTTT.

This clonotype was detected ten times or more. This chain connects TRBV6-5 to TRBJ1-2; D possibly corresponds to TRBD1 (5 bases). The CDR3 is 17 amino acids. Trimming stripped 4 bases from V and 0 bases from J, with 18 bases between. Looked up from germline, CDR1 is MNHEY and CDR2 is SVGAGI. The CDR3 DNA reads TGTGCCAGCAGTTCGCAGCTCGCGGCCAGGGCTAACTATGGCTACACCTTC. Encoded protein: CASSSQLAARANYGYTF.

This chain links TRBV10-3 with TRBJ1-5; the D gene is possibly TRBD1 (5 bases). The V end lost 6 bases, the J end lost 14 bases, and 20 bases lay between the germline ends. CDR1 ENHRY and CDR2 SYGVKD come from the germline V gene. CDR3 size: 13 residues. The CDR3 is CAIRSGTPIYEHF. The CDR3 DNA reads TGTGCCATCAGGTCCGGGACTCCAATCTACGAGCATTTT.

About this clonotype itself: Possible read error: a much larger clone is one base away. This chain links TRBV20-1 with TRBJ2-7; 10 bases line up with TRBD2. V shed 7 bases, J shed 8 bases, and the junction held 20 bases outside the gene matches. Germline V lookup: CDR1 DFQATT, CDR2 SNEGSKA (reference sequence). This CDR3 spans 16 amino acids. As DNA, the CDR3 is TGCAGTGTAGGGAGGCGTCTAGCGGGAGTAGGATACAAGCAGTACTTC. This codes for CSVGRRLAGVGYKQYF.

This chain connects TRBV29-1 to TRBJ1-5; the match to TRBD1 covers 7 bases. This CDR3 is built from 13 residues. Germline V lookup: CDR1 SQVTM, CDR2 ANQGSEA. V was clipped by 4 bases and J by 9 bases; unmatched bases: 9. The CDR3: CSVGQGGVGPQHF. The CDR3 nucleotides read TGCAGCGTTGGACAGGGAGGGGTGGGGCCCCAGCATTTT. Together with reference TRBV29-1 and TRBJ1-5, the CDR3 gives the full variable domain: SAVISQKPSRDICQRGTSLTIQCQVDSQVTMMFWYRQQPGQSLTLIATANQGSEATYESGFVIDKFPISRPNLTFSTLTVSNMSPEDSSIYLCSVGQGGVGPQHFGDGTRLSIL.

DNA of the CDR3: TGTGCCAGCAGTTTAAGGCGGGGCGGGTACGGCTACACCTTC. Amino acid sequence: CASSLRRGGYGYTF. The chain employs TRBV12-3 or TRBV12-4 and TRBJ1-2; a weak D match, TRBD1 (5 bases). The V and J ends lost 2 bases and 8 bases respectively, with 15 bases between them. This CDR3 comprises 14 residues.

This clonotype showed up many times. The CDR3 sequence: CASPPWTGDSNQPQHF. The CDR3 nucleotides read TGTGCCAGCCCACCCTGGACAGGGGATAGCAATCAGCCCCAGCATTTT. V and J are TRBV7-3 and TRBJ1-5; 9 bases match TRBD1. The CDR3 covers 16 residues. Germline values: CDR1 SGHTA, CDR2 FQGTGA. The trim removed 8 bases at V and 0 bases at J, leaving 8 bases unmatched. The variable domain in full, with the rest retrieved from reference TRBV7-3 and TRBJ1-5, is GAGVSQTPSNKVTEKGKYVELRCDPISGHTALYWYRQSLGQGPEFLIYFQGTGAADDSGLPNDRFFAVRPEGSVSTLKIQRTERGDSAVYLCASPPWTGDSNQPQHFGDGTRLSIL.

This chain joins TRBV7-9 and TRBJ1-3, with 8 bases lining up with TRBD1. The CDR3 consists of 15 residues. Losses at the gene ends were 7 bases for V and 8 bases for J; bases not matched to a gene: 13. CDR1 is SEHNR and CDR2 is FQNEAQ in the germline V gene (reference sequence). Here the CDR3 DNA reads TGTGCCAGCACCCTCGACAGGGGCAGGGCAGACACCATATATTTT. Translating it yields CASTLDRGRADTIYF.

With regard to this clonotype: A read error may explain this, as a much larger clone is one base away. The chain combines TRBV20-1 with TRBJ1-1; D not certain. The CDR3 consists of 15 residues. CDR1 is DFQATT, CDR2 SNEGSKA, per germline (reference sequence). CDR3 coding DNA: TGCAGTGCTAGACCCCTGGTGGCCCAAAGCACTGGAGCTTTCTTT. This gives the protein CSARPLVAQSTGAFF.

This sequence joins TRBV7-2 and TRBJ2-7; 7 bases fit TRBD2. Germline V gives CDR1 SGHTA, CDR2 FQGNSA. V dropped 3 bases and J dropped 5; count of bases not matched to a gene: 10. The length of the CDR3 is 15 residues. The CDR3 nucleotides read TGTGCCAGCAGCTTCCGGGGGAGGGTAACGGACGAGCAGTACTTC. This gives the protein CASSFRGRVTDEQYF.

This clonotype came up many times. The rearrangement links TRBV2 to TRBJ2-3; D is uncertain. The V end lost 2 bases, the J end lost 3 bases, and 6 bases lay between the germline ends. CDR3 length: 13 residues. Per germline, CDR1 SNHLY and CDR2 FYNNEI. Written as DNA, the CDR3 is TGTGCCAGCAGTGAACGGCGGACAGATACGCAGTATTTT. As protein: CASSERRTDTQYF.

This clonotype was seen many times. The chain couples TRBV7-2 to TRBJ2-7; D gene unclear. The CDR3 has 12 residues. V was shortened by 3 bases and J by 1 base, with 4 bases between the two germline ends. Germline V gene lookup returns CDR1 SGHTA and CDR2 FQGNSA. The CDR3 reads CASSFWSYEQYF. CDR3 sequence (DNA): TGTGCCAGCAGCTTCTGGTCCTACGAGCAGTACTTC.

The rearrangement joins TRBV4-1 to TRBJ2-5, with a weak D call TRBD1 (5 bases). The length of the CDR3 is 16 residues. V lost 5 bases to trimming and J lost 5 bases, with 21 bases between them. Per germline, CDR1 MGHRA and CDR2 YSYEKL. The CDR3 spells CASSVRQRIREETQYF. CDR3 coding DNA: TGCGCCAGCAGCGTGCGACAGCGTATAAGAGAGGAGACCCAGTACTTC.

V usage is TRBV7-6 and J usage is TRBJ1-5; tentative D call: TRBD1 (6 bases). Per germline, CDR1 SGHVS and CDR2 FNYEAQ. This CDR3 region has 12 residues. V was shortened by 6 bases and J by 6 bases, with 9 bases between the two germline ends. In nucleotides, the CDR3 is TGTGCCAGCAGGGGGGGCGGTCAGCCCCAGCATTTT. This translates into CASRGGGQPQHF.

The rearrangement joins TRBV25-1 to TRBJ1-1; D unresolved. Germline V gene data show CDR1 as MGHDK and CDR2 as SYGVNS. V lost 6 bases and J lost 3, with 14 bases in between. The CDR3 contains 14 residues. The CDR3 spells CASSLNRLDTEAFF. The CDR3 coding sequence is TGTGCCAGCAGCTTGAACAGACTGGACACTGAAGCTTTCTTT.

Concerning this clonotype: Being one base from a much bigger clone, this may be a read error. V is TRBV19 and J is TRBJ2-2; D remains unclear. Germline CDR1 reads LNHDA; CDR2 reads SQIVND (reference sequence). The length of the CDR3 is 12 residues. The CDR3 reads CTSRPTAGELFF. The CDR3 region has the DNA TGTACCAGTAGGCCGACTGCCGGGGAGCTGTTTTTT. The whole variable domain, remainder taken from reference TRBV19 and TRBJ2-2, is DGGITQSPKYLFRKEGQNVTLSCEQNLNHDAMYWYRQDPGQGLRLIYYSQIVNDFQKGDIAEGYSVSREKKESFPLTVTSAQKNPTAFYLCTSRPTAGELFFGEGSRLTVL.

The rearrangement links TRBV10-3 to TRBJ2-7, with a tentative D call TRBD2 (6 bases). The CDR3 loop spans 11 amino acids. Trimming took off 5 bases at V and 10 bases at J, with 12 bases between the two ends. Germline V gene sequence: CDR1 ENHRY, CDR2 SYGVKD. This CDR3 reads CAISPGGAQYF. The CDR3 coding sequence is TGTGCCATCAGTCCGGGCGGGGCCCAGTACTTC.

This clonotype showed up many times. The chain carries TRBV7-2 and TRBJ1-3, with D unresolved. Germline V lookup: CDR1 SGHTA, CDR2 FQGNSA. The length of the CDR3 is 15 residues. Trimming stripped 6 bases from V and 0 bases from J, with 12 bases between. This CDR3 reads CASSLMLGSGNTIYF. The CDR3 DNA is TGTGCCAGCAGTCTTATGTTGGGCTCTGGAAACACCATATATTTT. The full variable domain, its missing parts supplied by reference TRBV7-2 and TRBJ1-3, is GAGVSQSPSNKVTEKGKDVELRCDPISGHTALYWYRQSLGQGLEFLIYFQGNSAPDKSGLPSDRFSAERTGGSVSTLTIQRTQQEDSAVYLCASSLMLGSGNTIYFGEGSWLTVV.

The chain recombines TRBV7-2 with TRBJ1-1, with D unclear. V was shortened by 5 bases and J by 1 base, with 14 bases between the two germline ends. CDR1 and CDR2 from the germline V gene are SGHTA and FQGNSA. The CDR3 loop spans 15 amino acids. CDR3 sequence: CASSRVAHGNTEAFF. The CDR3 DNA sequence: TGTGCCAGCAGCCGAGTGGCGCACGGGAACACTGAAGCTTTCTTT.

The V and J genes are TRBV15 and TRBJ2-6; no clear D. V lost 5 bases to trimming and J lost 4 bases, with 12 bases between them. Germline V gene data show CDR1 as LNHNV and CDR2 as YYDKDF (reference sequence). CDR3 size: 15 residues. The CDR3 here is CATSPTKSGANVLTF. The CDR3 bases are TGTGCCACCAGCCCCACGAAGTCGGGGGCCAACGTCCTGACTTTC.

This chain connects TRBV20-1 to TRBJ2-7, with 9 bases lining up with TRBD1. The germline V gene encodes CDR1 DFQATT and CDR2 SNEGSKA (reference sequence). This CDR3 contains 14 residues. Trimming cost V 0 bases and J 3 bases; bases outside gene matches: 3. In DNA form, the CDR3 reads TGCAGTGCTAGAGATTGGGGACAGGGCTACGAGCAGTACTTC. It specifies CSARDWGQGYEQYF.

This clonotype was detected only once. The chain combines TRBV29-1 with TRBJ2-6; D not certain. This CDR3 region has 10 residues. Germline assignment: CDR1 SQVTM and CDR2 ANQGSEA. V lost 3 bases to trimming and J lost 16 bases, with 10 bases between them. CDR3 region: CSVEVVVLTF. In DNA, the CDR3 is TGCAGCGTTGAGGTCGTCGTACTGACTTTC.

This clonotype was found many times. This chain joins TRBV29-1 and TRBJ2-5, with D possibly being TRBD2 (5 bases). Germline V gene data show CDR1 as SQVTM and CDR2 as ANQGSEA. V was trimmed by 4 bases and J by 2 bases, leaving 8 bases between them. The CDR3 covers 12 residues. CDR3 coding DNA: TGCAGCGTTGTACCGGGACAAGAGACCCAGTACTTC. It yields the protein CSVVPGQETQYF.